The 23 T cell receptor beta chains listed next were all sequenced from one sample in a study of blood T cell repertoires in COVID-19. The assay was immunoSEQ multiplex PCR, and TCRdb's table has in-frame clones only and misses some. The profile covers fewer than 200,000 clones, with around 83% appearing a single time and around 3.6% taken by the ten largest. The source material was PBMCs or T cells enriched from blood (not recorded which). All receptors come from a woman in her 50s in a cohort exposed to, infected with or recovered from COVID-19 (not recorded which).

This chain connects TRBV3-1 (or the pseudogene TRBV3-2) to TRBJ2-3; maybe TRBD1 (5 bases). CDR1 is LGHDT and CDR2 is YNNKEL in the germline V gene (reference sequence). V lost 4 bases and J 2 bases, leaving 7 bases between the germline ends. This CDR3 comprises 13 residues. CDR3 coding DNA: TGTGCCAGCAGCCCAGGGTCCACAGATACGCAGTATTTT. It yields the protein CASSPGSTDTQYF.

This chain joins TRBV5-6 and TRBJ1-5, with 10 bases lining up with TRBD1. CDR3 length: 14 amino acids. Trimming removed 4 bases from V and 7 bases from J; junction bases left unmatched: 5. Germline V CDR1 and CDR2: SGHDT, YYEEEE. CDR3 DNA: TGTGCCAGCAGCCCGACAGGGGGCGGACAGCCCCAGCATTTT. It codes for CASSPTGGGQPQHF.

The rearrangement links TRBV5-1 to TRBJ2-6; 9 nucleotides line up with TRBD2. Trimming at V came to 4 bases and at J to 4 bases, leaving 9 bases not matched to a gene. This CDR3 is 17 amino acids long. Germline CDR1 reads SGHRS; CDR2 reads YFSETQ. CDR3 coding DNA: TGCGCCAGCAGCCCCCAGGCGGGGGGGAGCGGGGCCAACGTCCTGACTTTC. Amino acids: CASSPQAGGSGANVLTF.

This chain joins TRBV11-1 and TRBJ1-6; D may be TRBD1 (5 bases). This CDR3 is 14 amino acids long. The ends were cut back, 2 bases at V and 9 bases at J, with 11 bases in the middle. Germline V gene sequence: CDR1 SGHAT, CDR2 FQDESV (reference sequence). CDR3 loop: CASSLLGGSSPLHF. The CDR3 nucleotides are TGTGCCAGCAGCTTACTCGGGGGTAGTTCACCCCTCCACTTT.

The chain links TRBV4-3 to TRBJ1-4; the D is unclear. V shed 0 bases and J shed 4 bases, with 9 bases lying between them. The CDR3 loop spans 15 amino acids. CDR1 is LGHNA and CDR2 is YSLEER in the germline V gene. The CDR3 sequence is CASSQDRSGNEKLFF. CDR3 DNA: TGCGCCAGCAGCCAAGATCGAAGCGGTAATGAAAAACTGTTTTTT.

The chain is built from TRBV2 and TRBJ1-3; 9 bases line up with TRBD1. Germline V gene lookup returns CDR1 SNHLY and CDR2 FYNNEI. CDR3 length: 15 amino acids. J was trimmed by 2 bases and V by 7 bases; bases with no gene match: 6. The CDR3 nucleotides are TGTGCCAGCAAGGGACAGGGCAGCGCTGGAAACACCATATATTTT. Encoded protein: CASKGQGSAGNTIYF.

Of note for this clone: At one boundary the junction diverges from the germline segment, which might be a read error. The V call is TRBV20-1, the J call TRBJ2-7; maybe TRBD2 (5 bases). There are 9 residues in the CDR3. Germline V CDR1 and CDR2: DFQATT, SNEGSKA (reference sequence). Here the CDR3 DNA reads TGCAGTGCTAGTGCGGACTCCTCCTTC. It yields the protein CSASADSSF.

This clone was seen a single time. Here the CDR3 reads CASSSTGGDTEAFF. As DNA, the CDR3 is TGCGCCAGCAGCTCGACAGGGGGGGACACTGAAGCTTTCTTT. The chain couples TRBV5-1 to TRBJ1-1; 9 nucleotides line up with TRBD1. V gave up 3 bases and J gave up 3 bases; unmatched junction bases: 3. Looked up from germline, CDR1 is SGHRS and CDR2 is YFSETQ. This CDR3 has 14 residues. The full variable domain, in which reference TRBV5-1 and TRBJ1-1 provide the parts outside the CDR3, is KAGVTQTPRYLIKTRGQQVTLSCSPISGHRSVSWYQQTPGQGLQFLFEYFSETQRNKGNFPGRFSGRQFSNSRSEMNVSTLELGDSALYLCASSSTGGDTEAFFGQGTRLTVV.

V usage is TRBV28 and J usage is TRBJ2-5, with D possibly being TRBD1 (5 bases). From germline, CDR1 is MDHEN and CDR2 SYDVKM. V was cut by 3 bases and J by 2 bases, with 10 bases left in between. The CDR3 sequence is 14 residues long. In nucleotides, the CDR3 is TGTGCCAGCAGTTTCCCAGGGATGCAAGAGACCCAGTACTTC. Protein product: CASSFPGMQETQYF.

J is TRBJ2-1 and V is TRBV13; no definite D call. Germline CDR1 reads PRHDT; CDR2 reads FYEKMQ (reference sequence). V gave up 1 base and J gave up 0 bases, with 7 bases separating them. The CDR3 is 15 residues long. This chain's CDR3 is CASSLVTGSYNEQFF. The CDR3, as DNA: TGTGCCAGCAGCTTAGTGACGGGCTCCTACAATGAGCAGTTCTTC.

This chain uses TRBV4-2 with TRBJ2-2; 7 positions match TRBD2. The germline CDR1 and CDR2 sequences are LGHNA and YNFKEQ. The CDR3 extends over 18 amino acids. The junction had 10 bases not matched to a gene; V was cut back by 1 base and J by 2 bases. The CDR3 DNA reads TGTGCCAGCAGCCAAGTTTTTAGCGGGTACGAAAACACCGGGGAGCTGTTTTTT. It codes for CASSQVFSGYENTGELFF.

Concerning this clone itself: This sample also contains other DNA sequences that code for the same CDR3. The gene calls are TRBV6-2 or TRBV6-3 and TRBJ1-5; TRBD1 might be the D (5 bases). Germline assignment: CDR1 MNHEY and CDR2 SVGEGT. The CDR3 runs to 17 residues. Trimming removed 2 bases at V and 1 base at J, with 15 bases between. CDR3 sequence (DNA): TGTGCCAGCAGTTACAACCCCGGGGGAAGCAGCAATCAGCCCCAGCATTTT. This translates into CASSYNPGGSSNQPQHF.

This clone was counted between two and nine times. An end of the junction differs from the germline gene, which may be a read error. This chain uses TRBV4-1 with TRBJ2-5, with 14 positions matching TRBD2. Germline values: CDR1 MGHRA, CDR2 YSYEKL. The CDR3 is 17 amino acids. Here the CDR3 reads CASSEFTGTSGRALLDF. The CDR3 DNA follows: TGCGCCAGCAGCGAATTTACGGGGACTAGCGGGAGAGCGTTATTAGACTTC.

J is TRBJ1-5 and V is TRBV28; 7 positions match TRBD1. There are 14 residues in the CDR3. Germline CDR1 MDHEN, CDR2 SYDVKM. V gave up 8 bases and J gave up 4 bases; unmatched junction bases: 8. Here the CDR3 DNA reads TGTGCCAGCCACCGGGACAGTGGAAATCAGCCCCAGCATTTT. The encoded protein is CASHRDSGNQPQHF. Full variable domain (remainder filled in from reference TRBV28 and TRBJ1-5): DVKVTQSSRYLVKRTGEKVFLECVQDMDHENMFWYRQDPGLGLRLIYFSYDVKMKEKGDIPEGYSVSREKKERFSLILESASTNQTSMYLCASHRDSGNQPQHFGDGTRLSIL.

V gene TRBV5-1 combines with J gene TRBJ2-3, with TRBD2 matching over 7 bases. This CDR3 region has 17 residues. After removal of 3 bases from V and 5 bases from J, the junction contained 15 bases not matched to a gene. Germline-derived CDR1 and CDR2 are SGHRS and YFSETQ. The CDR3 DNA follows: TGCGCCAGCAGCTACCCCTCGGGAGCGGGACTCAGAGATACGCAGTATTTT. Protein: CASSYPSGAGLRDTQYF. The full variable domain, rest sourced from reference TRBV5-1 and TRBJ2-3, is KAGVTQTPRYLIKTRGQQVTLSCSPISGHRSVSWYQQTPGQGLQFLFEYFSETQRNKGNFPGRFSGRQFSNSRSEMNVSTLELGDSALYLCASSYPSGAGLRDTQYFGPGTRLTVL.

The chain has TRBV3-1 (or the pseudogene TRBV3-2) and TRBJ1-6; the D gene is possibly TRBD1 (5 bases). V shed 0 bases and J shed 4 bases, with 16 bases lying between them. The CDR3 has 18 residues. CDR1 is LGHDT and CDR2 is YNNKEL in the germline V gene (reference sequence). CDR3 protein: CASSQDQRQGLYNSPLHF. CDR3 in DNA: TGTGCCAGCAGCCAAGATCAAAGGCAGGGCCTATATAATTCACCCCTCCACTTT.

This clone appeared once. The V gene is TRBV5-1, the J gene TRBJ2-7, with 9 nucleotides matching TRBD1. Losses at the gene ends were 3 bases for V and 7 bases for J; bases not matched to a gene: 5. The CDR3 totals 13 residues. Germline V CDR1 and CDR2: SGHRS, YFSETQ. The DNA for the CDR3 is TGCGCCAGCAGCTCCGGGACAGGGAGGGAGCAGTACTTC. It specifies CASSSGTGREQYF.

To note about this clone: The sample holds other DNA sequences that translate to the same CDR3. The chain carries TRBV4-3 and TRBJ2-3; possibly TRBD2 for D (5 bases). The CDR3 is made up of 13 amino acids. The germline gives CDR1 LGHNA, CDR2 YSLEER. V was cut by 0 bases and J by 6 bases, with 7 bases left in between. Here the CDR3 reads CASSQERRDTQYF. CDR3 coding DNA: TGCGCCAGCAGCCAAGAACGGAGGGATACGCAGTATTTT.

The J gene is TRBJ1-5, the V gene TRBV4-1; the D gene is possibly TRBD1 (6 bases). Germline values: CDR1 MGHRA, CDR2 YSYEKL. The length of the CDR3 is 14 residues. V was clipped by 0 bases and J by 5 bases, with 8 bases between them. The CDR3 region has the DNA TGCGCCAGCAGCCAAGAACAGGGATATCAGCCCCAGCATTTT. Translating gives CASSQEQGYQPQHF.

This rearrangement joins TRBV19 to TRBJ2-7, with TRBD2 identical over 12 bases. Germline V gene lookup returns CDR1 LNHDA and CDR2 SQIVND (reference sequence). The CDR3 has 17 residues. V was pared by 5 bases and J by 5 bases, with 13 bases of the junction left unmatched. The CDR3 DNA reads TGTGCCAGTAGTCGGCGGACTAGCGGGAATTGGGAAGACGAGCAGTACTTC. Protein sequence: CASSRRTSGNWEDEQYF.

CDR3: CAWRGTGSSPLHF. CDR3 nucleotides: TGTGCCTGGAGGGGGACAGGGTCATCACCCCTCCACTTT. V gene TRBV30 combines with J gene TRBJ1-6; 9 bases align to TRBD1. The CDR3 extends over 13 amino acids. V was clipped by 3 bases and J by 10 bases; unmatched bases: 4. The germline CDR1 and CDR2 sequences are GTSNPN and SVGIG (reference sequence).

This chain uses TRBV7-8 with TRBJ1-3, with no clear D. This CDR3 is 14 amino acids long. Trimming removed 7 bases from V and 0 bases from J, with 10 bases in between. CDR1 and CDR2 from the germline V gene are SGHVS and FQNEAQ. In DNA form, the CDR3 reads TGTGCCAGCAAGATAAGTAGCTCTGGAAACACCATATATTTT. Encoded protein: CASKISSSGNTIYF.

This clone was detected a few times. The chain combines TRBV29-1 with TRBJ1-4; 8 nucleotides agree with TRBD1. CDR1 SQVTM and CDR2 ANQGSEA come from the germline V gene. The junction had 3 bases not matched to a gene; V was cut back by 3 bases and J by 6 bases. This CDR3 spans 13 amino acids. Written as DNA, the CDR3 is TGCAGCGTTGAGCAGGGGGCGGATGAAAAACTGTTTTTT. Translating gives CSVEQGADEKLFF. The full variable domain, with the rest looked up from reference TRBV29-1 and TRBJ1-4, is SAVISQKPSRDICQRGTSLTIQCQVDSQVTMMFWYRQQPGQSLTLIATANQGSEATYESGFVIDKFPISRPNLTFSTLTVSNMSPEDSSIYLCSVEQGADEKLFFGSGTQLSVL.